The 27 T cell receptor beta chains below come from one sample, sequenced in a study of T cell responses to AZD1222 COVID-19 vaccine (dated by TCRdb to about 2021). The library was prepared using the immunoSEQ multiplex PCR assay. Sourced from immuneACCESS, this table was stored by TCRdb with only in-frame sequences that have V and J called. A share of the clones is absent; for the studies checked, an unresolved V gene accounts for under half, and the remainder has no known explanation. For this sample the table gives some 110,000 clones, of which about 80% were detected only once. The ten largest clones represent 9.4% of the sample. The sample's time point label is to be understood as: baseline before first vaccination. Sequences were derived from peripheral blood, sampled on day 0 of AZD1222 vaccination. The origin of the receptors is an adult in good health.

This chain uses TRBV7-8 with TRBJ1-6; possibly TRBD1 for D (5 bases). The CDR3 covers 17 residues. Germline CDR1 is SGHVS and CDR2 is FQNEAQ. Trimming took 1 base from V and 9 from J, leaving 19 bases between them. CDR3 in DNA: TGTGCCAGCAGCTTAGGCAGGGTTCCAGGGAGGGTTTCACCCCTCCACTTT. Protein: CASSLGRVPGRVSPLHF.

The chain couples TRBV5-1 to TRBJ2-1, with 7 bases aligning to TRBD1. The germline V gene encodes CDR1 SGHRS and CDR2 YFSETQ. This CDR3 has 16 amino acids. V lost 4 bases, J lost 5 bases, and 12 bases stayed unmatched. The CDR3 is CASSPPRDSKNNEQFF. CDR3 DNA sequence: TGCGCCAGCAGCCCACCCCGGGACAGCAAGAACAATGAGCAGTTCTTC.

The chain has TRBV10-3 and TRBJ1-4; perhaps TRBD1 as D (5 bases). The V gene's germline CDR1 is ENHRY and CDR2 SYGVKD. This CDR3 has 15 amino acids. Trimming took 10 bases from V and 0 from J, leaving 15 bases between them. The CDR3 region is CATNRDPATNEKLFF. The CDR3 nucleotides read TGTGCCACGAACCGGGACCCTGCAACTAATGAAAAACTGTTTTTT.

The chain combines TRBV18 with TRBJ1-4; D is perhaps TRBD1 (6 bases). Germline CDR1 is KGHSH and CDR2 is LQKENI. The V gene lost 3 bases and the J gene lost 7 bases, with 15 bases spanning the gap. The CDR3 runs 15 residues. The CDR3 nucleotides are TGTGCCAGCTCACCCGGCGGGGGCGCGGTTGAAAAACTGTTTTTT. Its translation: CASSPGGGAVEKLFF.

This clone occurred once. The chain recombines TRBV19 with TRBJ1-1; 9 bases map to TRBD1. The CDR3 has 13 residues. Germline assignment: CDR1 LNHDA and CDR2 SQIVND (reference sequence). Unmatched junction bases numbered 2, after V lost 6 bases and J lost 3 bases. CDR3: CASSRDRDTEAFF. The CDR3 DNA sequence: TGTGCCAGTAGCCGGGACAGGGACACTGAAGCTTTCTTT.

The chain uses TRBV7-6 and TRBJ2-1, with 9 bases matching TRBD2. There are 16 residues in the CDR3. Germline lookup yields CDR1 SGHVS and CDR2 FNYEAQ. V was clipped by 0 bases and J by 4 bases; unmatched bases: 4. CDR3 bases: TGTGCCAGCAGCTTAGCGGGCGGGAGGGCTTACAATGAGCAGTTCTTC. This codes for CASSLAGGRAYNEQFF.

This chain links TRBV6-5 with TRBJ1-2; D is possibly TRBD1 (5 bases). The CDR3 is made up of 15 amino acids. Trimming stripped 6 bases from V and 0 bases from J, with 14 bases between. The germline V gene encodes CDR1 MNHEY and CDR2 SVGAGI. The CDR3 region is CASSSGTDPNYGYTF. The DNA of the CDR3 is TGTGCCAGCAGCTCCGGGACTGACCCTAACTATGGCTACACCTTC.

This clone occurred a few times. The gene calls are TRBV3-1 (or the pseudogene TRBV3-2) and TRBJ2-5; 13 bases are shared with TRBD2. The J segment lost 5 bases and the V segment lost 1 base, leaving 1 base of the junction unmatched. Germline CDR1 LGHDT, CDR2 YNNKEL (reference sequence). The CDR3 is 15 residues long. The DNA of the CDR3 is TGTGCCAGCAGCCAAGGGACTAGCGGGAGTGAGACCCAGTACTTC. It specifies CASSQGTSGSETQYF.

This sequence joins TRBV5-1 and TRBJ1-1; D ambiguous. Looked up from germline, CDR1 is SGHRS and CDR2 is YFSETQ. Deletions cut 4 bases from V and 1 base from J, with 14 bases between. The CDR3 covers 15 residues. In nucleotides, the CDR3 is TGCGCCAGCAGCCGCGCGGCAGGATCGAACACTGAAGCTTTCTTT. Its protein product is CASSRAAGSNTEAFF.

V and J are TRBV19 and TRBJ2-7, with D perhaps given as TRBD1 or TRBD2 (5 bases each). V was cut by 4 bases and J by 5 bases, with 15 bases left in between. The CDR3 length is 14 residues. Looked up from germline, CDR1 is LNHDA and CDR2 is SQIVND (reference sequence). The CDR3 loop is CASSTTPQGDEQYF. The CDR3 DNA sequence: TGTGCCAGTAGTACGACCCCCCAGGGAGACGAGCAGTACTTC. Complete variable domain (other parts from reference TRBV19 and TRBJ2-7): DGGITQSPKYLFRKEGQNVTLSCEQNLNHDAMYWYRQDPGQGLRLIYYSQIVNDFQKGDIAEGYSVSREKKESFPLTVTSAQKNPTAFYLCASSTTPQGDEQYFGPGTRLTVT.

Only one count was recorded for this clone. The V and J genes are TRBV11-1 and TRBJ2-7, with 9 bases fitting TRBD1. The V gene's germline CDR1 is SGHAT and CDR2 FQDESV (reference sequence). The CDR3 is 16 amino acids. Losses at the gene ends were 4 bases for V and 3 bases for J; bases not matched to a gene: 10. Here the CDR3 DNA reads TGTGCCAGCAGCTCCCTCGGGACAGGGACCCTCTACGAGCAGTACTTC. Translating gives CASSSLGTGTLYEQYF.

V is TRBV19 and J is TRBJ1-1; 8 positions agree with TRBD1. The CDR3 covers 13 residues. CDR1 and CDR2 from the germline V gene are LNHDA and SQIVND (reference sequence). V was clipped by 10 bases and J by 4 bases; unmatched bases: 8. The CDR3 loop reads CATRTGTGTEAFF. The CDR3 region has the DNA TGTGCCACACGGACAGGGACAGGCACTGAAGCTTTCTTT.

The chain links TRBV28 to TRBJ1-2; TRBD1 is a possible D gene (5 bases). There are 15 residues in the CDR3. V was shortened by 7 bases and J by 2 bases, with 17 bases between the two germline ends. Germline-derived CDR1 and CDR2 are MDHEN and SYDVKM. The CDR3 coding sequence is TGTGCCAGCACCACTCCGGGGGGAACGAACTATGGCTACACCTTC. It yields the protein CASTTPGGTNYGYTF.

This rearrangement joins TRBV11-2 to TRBJ2-3; 7 bases align to TRBD2. The CDR3 length is 16 residues. Germline CDR1 and CDR2: SGHAT and FQNNGV. The trim removed 5 bases at V and 2 bases at J, leaving 10 bases unmatched. The CDR3 DNA follows: TGTGCCAGCAGCCCGAGCCGGGACTACCTCACAGATACGCAGTATTTT. Translation: CASSPSRDYLTDTQYF. The variable domain in full, completed from reference TRBV11-2 and TRBJ2-3, reads EAGVAQSPRYKIIEKRQSVAFWCNPISGHATLYWYQQILGQGPKLLIQFQNNGVVDDSQLPKDRFSAERLKGVDSTLKIQPAKLEDSAVYLCASSPSRDYLTDTQYFGPGTRLTVL.

This chain links TRBV27 with TRBJ2-2; maybe TRBD1 (6 bases). Looked up from germline, CDR1 is MNHEY and CDR2 is SMNVEV (reference sequence). V lost 6 bases to trimming and J lost 2 bases, with 13 bases between them. This CDR3 is built from 15 residues. The CDR3 nucleotides are TGTGCCAGCAGACCCGGACAGATAAACACCGGGGAGCTGTTTTTT. It encodes CASRPGQINTGELFF.

J is TRBJ2-2 and V is TRBV19, with 8 bases aligning to TRBD1. V shed 3 bases and J 5 bases; nucleotides not matched to a gene: 8. CDR1 is LNHDA, CDR2 SQIVND, per germline (reference sequence). CDR3 length: 16 amino acids. The CDR3 nucleotides read TGTGCCAGTAGTATGGGTCAGGGGGCTGGAACCGGGGAGCTGTTTTTT. This translates into CASSMGQGAGTGELFF.

J is TRBJ1-6 and V is TRBV3-1 (or the pseudogene TRBV3-2), with 7 bases fitting TRBD1. With V trimmed by 9 bases and J by 0 bases, 5 bases remained unmatched. The CDR3 is 15 residues long. Germline CDR1 is LGHDT and CDR2 is YNNKEL (reference sequence). CDR3 nucleotides: TGTGCCAGTACCCGGGACAGCTCCTATAATTCACCCCTCCACTTT. Translation gives CASTRDSSYNSPLHF.

The V gene is TRBV5-4, the J gene TRBJ1-5; tentatively, D is TRBD1 (6 bases). Germline V CDR1 and CDR2: SGHNT, YYREEE (reference sequence). The germline V and J ends were trimmed by 3 bases and 6 bases, with 16 bases remaining between them. This CDR3 contains 15 residues. The chain's CDR3 is CASSSAGAIGQPQHF. For the CDR3, the DNA is TGTGCCAGCAGCTCGGCAGGGGCTATTGGTCAGCCCCAGCATTTT. Full variable domain (rest looked up from reference TRBV5-4 and TRBJ1-5): ETGVTQSPTHLIKTRGQQVTLRCSSQSGHNTVSWYQQALGQGPQFIFQYYREEENGRGNFPPRFSGLQFPNYSSELNVNALELDDSALYLCASSSAGAIGQPQHFGDGTRLSIL.

The chain recombines TRBV6-5 with TRBJ2-5, with unresolved D. The germline V and J ends were trimmed by 2 bases and 1 base, with 8 bases remaining between them. CDR1 is MNHEY and CDR2 is SVGAGI in the germline V gene. The CDR3 spans 14 residues. The CDR3 DNA follows: TGTGCCAGCAGTTACAGGGCCGGCCAAGAGACCCAGTACTTC. Its translation is CASSYRAGQETQYF.

This clone was seen only once. This rearrangement joins TRBV2 to TRBJ2-6, with no clear D. CDR1 and CDR2 from the germline V gene are SNHLY and FYNNEI. Trimming removed 4 bases from V and 0 bases from J, with 10 bases in between. CDR3 length equals 16 residues. The CDR3 sequence is CASSGLPFSGANVLTF. The CDR3 bases are TGTGCCAGCAGTGGCCTTCCTTTCTCTGGGGCCAACGTCCTGACTTTC.

The chain couples TRBV21-1 to TRBJ2-7; the table's D call, TRBD2, was not checked against the DNA. TRBV21-1 is tagged as a pseudogene. There are 18 residues in the CDR3. In DNA, the CDR3 is TGTGCCAGCAGCCTTACTCTGGCGGGAAGCATCGGGGTGGACGAGCAGTACTTC. Translated, it gives CASSLTLAGSIGVDEQYF.

V usage is TRBV7-9 and J usage is TRBJ1-2; 8 bases are shared with TRBD1. V trimming: 5 bases; J trimming: 7 bases; junction bases outside the gene matches: 9. This CDR3 contains 14 residues. Looked up from germline, CDR1 is SEHNR and CDR2 is FQNEAQ (reference sequence). The CDR3 sequence: CASSQRTGMSGYTF. The DNA of the CDR3 is TGTGCCAGCAGCCAGAGGACAGGGATGAGTGGCTACACCTTC.

The CDR3 DNA follows: TGTGCCGGATCTACAGGGAGCTGGGGTCGACTGTTTTTT. Protein: CAGSTGSWGRLFF. The rearrangement links TRBV2 to TRBJ1-4; D perhaps matches TRBD1 (6 bases). The germline gives CDR1 SNHLY, CDR2 FYNNEI. The CDR3 loop spans 13 amino acids. V lost 11 bases and J 13 bases, leaving 23 bases between the germline ends.

The chain is built from TRBV30 and TRBJ2-7; D is perhaps TRBD1 (6 bases). Trimming left V 4 bases short and J 5 bases short, with 9 bases between. CDR1 is GTSNPN, CDR2 SVGIG, per germline (reference sequence). This CDR3 comprises 11 residues. The CDR3 bases are TGTGCCTGGAACAGGGACCACGAGCAGTACTTC. It codes for CAWNRDHEQYF.

The chain combines TRBV6-5 with TRBJ2-1; no reliable D call. Trimming pared 0 bases from V and 6 bases from J, leaving 6 bases between. The CDR3 spans 13 residues. The germline gives CDR1 MNHEY, CDR2 SVGAGI. The CDR3 coding sequence is TGTGCCAGCAGTTACTCCGCGATCAATGAGCAGTTCTTC. This translates into CASSYSAINEQFF.

The V call is TRBV7-9, the J call TRBJ2-7; D is possibly TRBD1 (5 bases). Germline assignment: CDR1 SEHNR and CDR2 FQNEAQ (reference sequence). Trimming stripped 2 bases from V and 6 bases from J, with 8 bases between. The CDR3 extends over 12 amino acids. The CDR3 nucleotides are TGTGCCAGCAGCTTAAGGGGTCTCGAGCAGTACTTC. Amino acid sequence: CASSLRGLEQYF.

The CDR3 loop is CASSSPRTSGRAQEQYF. CDR3 coding DNA: TGTGCCAGCAGCTCCCCCCGGACTAGCGGGAGGGCCCAGGAGCAGTACTTC. The chain combines TRBV7-2 with TRBJ2-7; 15 nucleotides match TRBD2. V gave up 4 bases and J gave up 7 bases; unmatched junction bases: 11. The V gene's germline CDR1 is SGHTA and CDR2 FQGNSA. The CDR3 has 17 amino acids.